The 17 T cell receptor beta chains below were found in one sample sequenced in a study of blood T cell repertoires in COVID-19. Sequencing was performed with immunoSEQ multiplex PCR; in TCRdb, only in-frame clones are kept and a portion is missing. Of about 160,000 clones in the sample, around 83% were seen once. What was sequenced was peripheral blood. These receptor sequences come from an older man who had recovered from COVID-19.

This clone appeared once. The chain carries TRBV27 and TRBJ2-1, with 8 nucleotides matching TRBD2. The V segment lost 6 bases and the J segment 4 bases; nucleotides outside the gene matches: 11. Germline V CDR1 and CDR2: MNHEY, SMNVEV (reference sequence). The CDR3 contains 16 residues. CDR3 nucleotide sequence: TGTGCCAGCAGCAACTCGGGACTAGAATCGTACAATGAGCAGTTCTTC. This sequence encodes CASSNSGLESYNEQFF.

The gene calls are TRBV7-2 and TRBJ2-5, with TRBD2 matching over 13 bases. V was pared by 1 base and J by 2 bases, with 7 bases of the junction left unmatched. Germline values: CDR1 SGHTA, CDR2 FQGNSA. CDR3 length: 18 amino acids. This CDR3 is CASSLGTSGRADQETQYF. DNA of the CDR3: TGTGCCAGCAGCTTAGGGACTAGCGGGAGAGCGGATCAAGAGACCCAGTACTTC.

The rearrangement links TRBV18 to TRBJ1-1; the match to TRBD1 covers 8 bases. The CDR3 length is 14 residues. V shed 1 base, J shed 8 bases, and the junction held 6 bases outside the gene matches. Looked up from germline, CDR1 is KGHSH and CDR2 is LQKENI. In nucleotides, the CDR3 is TGTGCCAGCTCACCACAGACAGGGGACTCGGAAGCTTTCTTT. It translates to CASSPQTGDSEAFF.

The chain joins TRBV5-1 to TRBJ2-3; 7 bases align to TRBD2. The CDR3 covers 16 residues. J lost 0 bases, V lost 0 bases, and 4 bases had no gene match. Germline CDR1 is SGHRS and CDR2 is YFSETQ. CDR3 sequence: CASSLGLATSTDTQYF. The CDR3 region has the DNA TGCGCCAGCAGCTTGGGACTAGCTACGAGCACAGATACGCAGTATTTT.

This clone occurred once. This chain links TRBV7-9 with TRBJ2-1, with D possibly matching TRBD2 (6 bases). V gave up 5 bases and J gave up 0 bases, with 17 bases separating them. CDR3 length: 17 residues. Germline V gene data show CDR1 as SEHNR and CDR2 as FQNEAQ (reference sequence). CDR3 sequence (DNA): TGTGCCAGCAGCCCCGTCCTAGCGAAGAGCTCCTACAATGAGCAGTTCTTC. The encoded protein is CASSPVLAKSSYNEQFF. Full variable domain (rest looked up from reference TRBV7-9 and TRBJ2-1): DTGVSQNPRHKITKRGQNVTFRCDPISEHNRLYWYRQTLGQGPEFLTYFQNEAQLEKSRLLSDRFSAERPKGSFSTLEIQRTEQGDSAMYLCASSPVLAKSSYNEQFFGPGTRLTVL.

This clone was observed a handful of times. This chain uses TRBV19 with TRBJ2-7, with TRBD1 matching over 9 bases. CDR1 is LNHDA, CDR2 SQIVND, per germline (reference sequence). The length of the CDR3 is 13 residues. With 4 bases clipped from V and 5 bases from J, the junction kept 3 bases outside the gene matches. CDR3 sequence: CASSTTGGNEQYF. In DNA form, the CDR3 reads TGTGCCAGTAGTACGACAGGGGGTAACGAGCAGTACTTC.

In its sample, this clone was seen once. The rearrangement links TRBV11-2 to TRBJ2-1, with 10 nucleotides matching TRBD2. The CDR3 covers 17 residues. Germline V lookup: CDR1 SGHAT, CDR2 FQNNGV. V was clipped by 0 bases and J by 9 bases; unmatched bases: 11. CDR3 nucleotides: TGTGCCAGCAGCTTAGAAGTGTGGACTAGCGGCTCTCGTGAGCAGTTCTTC. It is translated as CASSLEVWTSGSREQFF.

This clone has only one observation. The V gene is TRBV24-1, the J gene TRBJ2-1, with 8 bases matching TRBD2. This CDR3 has 21 residues. Germline trimming cut 0 bases from V and 4 bases from J; bases unmatched to any gene: 19. Germline values: CDR1 KGHDR, CDR2 SFDVKD. The CDR3 reads CATSDLLSKYGSSGRYNEQFF. The DNA of the CDR3 is TGTGCCACCAGTGATTTGCTATCGAAATATGGTTCTAGCGGGCGATACAATGAGCAGTTCTTC.

CDR3 in amino acids: CASSTSGRADTGELFF. CDR3 nucleotide sequence: TGTGCCAGCAGCACTAGCGGGAGGGCCGACACCGGGGAGCTGTTTTTT. The chain uses TRBV7-2 and TRBJ2-2, with TRBD2 matching 13 bases. V lost 5 bases to trimming and J lost 3 bases; unmatched junction nucleotides: 3. Per the germline V gene, CDR1 is SGHTA and CDR2 is FQGNSA. The CDR3 spans 16 residues.

V is TRBV3-1 (or the pseudogene TRBV3-2) and J is TRBJ2-7; tentative D call: TRBD2 (5 bases). Trimming pared 4 bases from V and 2 bases from J, leaving 9 bases between. CDR1 and CDR2 (germline): LGHDT, YNNKEL (reference sequence). The CDR3 runs to 13 residues. The CDR3 sequence is CASSPRGTYEQYF. The CDR3 coding sequence is TGTGCCAGCAGCCCCCGGGGAACCTACGAGCAGTACTTC.

The rearrangement joins TRBV27 to TRBJ2-7; 12 nucleotides align to TRBD2. Germline CDR1 is MNHEY and CDR2 is SMNVEV (reference sequence). The CDR3 contains 13 residues. V shed 6 bases, J shed 7 bases, and the junction held 4 bases outside the gene matches. CDR3 DNA: TGTGCCAGCAGCCTAGCGGGAGGGGCTGAGCAGTACTTC. Its protein product is CASSLAGGAEQYF.

This clone turned up a few times. The V and J genes are TRBV7-9 and TRBJ1-1; D is unclear. Germline V gene lookup returns CDR1 SEHNR and CDR2 FQNEAQ (reference sequence). This CDR3 spans 11 amino acids. The ends were cut back, 6 bases at V and 7 bases at J, with 9 bases in the middle. The CDR3 reads CASSQGGEAFF. CDR3 DNA: TGTGCCAGCAGTCAAGGAGGTGAAGCTTTCTTT.

The chain joins TRBV15 to TRBJ2-1, with 12 positions matching TRBD2. The V gene's germline CDR1 is LNHNV and CDR2 YYDKDF (reference sequence). V dropped 6 bases and J dropped 7; count of bases not matched to a gene: 10. The CDR3 totals 16 residues. This CDR3 reads CATSPRTTSGRNEQFF. CDR3 sequence (DNA): TGTGCCACCAGTCCCAGGACGACTAGCGGGAGAAATGAGCAGTTCTTC.

V usage is TRBV10-1 and J usage is TRBJ2-3, with D tentatively TRBD2 (5 bases). V lost 4 bases, J lost 0 bases, and 8 bases lay in between. CDR1 is WNHNN, CDR2 SYGVQD, per germline (reference sequence). This CDR3 region has 14 residues. CDR3 coding DNA: TGCGCCAGCAGTGGGAGCGGTAGCACAGATACGCAGTATTTT. Its translation is CASSGSGSTDTQYF.

V is TRBV7-2 and J is TRBJ2-7, with 11 bases lining up with TRBD1. In germline, CDR1 is SGHTA, CDR2 FQGNSA. V trimming: 0 bases; J trimming: 6 bases; junction bases outside the gene matches: 1. The CDR3 consists of 14 residues. The chain's CDR3 is CASSLAGTGGEQYF. The CDR3 DNA follows: TGTGCCAGCAGCTTAGCCGGGACAGGGGGCGAGCAGTACTTC.

The chain employs TRBV2 and TRBJ2-3; perhaps TRBD2 as D (6 bases). This CDR3 is 14 amino acids long. The V end lost 4 bases, the J end lost 2 bases, and 10 bases lay between the germline ends. Germline V gene lookup returns CDR1 SNHLY and CDR2 FYNNEI. The CDR3 region is CASSVSSDTDTQYF. The DNA for the CDR3 is TGTGCCAGCAGTGTCTCTAGCGACACAGATACGCAGTATTTT.

The rearrangement links TRBV28 to TRBJ1-5, with D unresolved. This CDR3 has 14 residues. V was shortened by 10 bases and J by 0 bases, with 13 bases between the two germline ends. Germline loops: CDR1 MDHEN, CDR2 SYDVKM. CDR3 protein: CATALMHSNQPQHF. The CDR3 coding sequence is TGTGCCACCGCGCTCATGCATAGCAATCAGCCCCAGCATTTT.